One TCR beta chain is described in this entry. The CDR3 is 13 residues long. Trimming stripped 5 bases from V and 2 bases from J, with 9 bases between. Germline assignment: CDR1 SGHTA and CDR2 FQGNSA. Sample-barcoded 5' priming and a J-beta primer mix drove a second PCR of roughly 7 to 11 cycles. TCRdb re-derived calls from the 5' RACE reads in MiXCR, one entry per CDR3 protein. The table lists hundreds of thousands of distinct CDR3 sequences, around 41% of them singletons. The sample comes from a study of blood T cells in healthy people across ages. This chain connects TRBV7-2 to TRBJ1-2; no reliable D call. The receptor comes from a man at least 80 years old in good health. The sample comprised blood. The CDR3 loop reads CASSHQQNYGYTF. The DNA of the CDR3 is TGTGCCAGCAGCCACCAGCAGAACTATGGCTACACCTTC. The full variable domain, its missing parts supplied by reference TRBV7-2 and TRBJ1-2, is GAGVSQSPSNKVTEKGKDVELRCDPISGHTALYWYRQSLGQGLEFLIYFQGNSAPDKSGLPSDRFSAERTGGSVSTLTIQRTQQEDSAVYLCASSHQQNYGYTFGSGTRLTVV.